The clone carrying this T cell receptor beta chain has a handful of counts. CDR1 and CDR2 (germline): MGHDK, SYGVNS. J was trimmed by 5 bases and V by 2 bases; bases with no gene match: 3. CDR3 length: 15 amino acids. These data belong to a study of tumor-infiltrating lymphocytes in oesophageal squamous cell carcinoma. One entry per CDR3 protein results from TCRdb running MiXCR on the PCR reads. The sample lists approximately 20,000 distinct CDR3 sequences; roughly 39% were seen once. The sequencing input was normal esophageal tissue next to the tumor. The rearrangement uses TRBV25-1 and TRBJ1-6; TRBD1 matches 7 bases. The TCR comes from a male donor with esophageal squamous cell carcinoma. The CDR3 spells CASSEGTAHNSPLHF. For the CDR3, the DNA is TGTGCCAGCAGTGAAGGGACAGCCCATAATTCACCCCTCCACTTT.